Following are 25 T cell receptor beta chains from one sample sequenced in a study of blood T cells in healthy people across ages (dated by TCRdb to between 2015 and 2017). The library was made by 5' RACE. TCRdb shows the sequencer as Illumina HiSeq 2500. A second PCR of roughly 7 to 11 cycles was performed with a sample-barcoded 5' primer and a J-beta primer mix. TCRdb trimmed public reads at Q25 via fastp, called clones via MiXCR and kept in-frame beta chains. CDR3 protein duplicates are merged, each entry listing the most common genes and DNA. The sample includes roughly 1,800,000 distinct CDR3 sequences, with around half observed a single time. Approximately 2% of the sample goes to the ten largest clones. Specimen: blood. The receptors stem from a woman aged 35 to 49 in good health.

The chain carries TRBV20-1 and TRBJ2-7; 8 bases agree with TRBD2. The CDR3 covers 14 residues. The V gene's germline CDR1 is DFQATT and CDR2 SNEGSKA (reference sequence). Germline trimming cut 0 bases from V and 0 bases from J; bases unmatched to any gene: 1. CDR3 sequence reads: CSARDLAGSYEQYF. CDR3 in DNA: TGCAGTGCTAGAGACCTAGCGGGCTCCTACGAGCAGTACTTC.

The chain uses TRBV4-3 and TRBJ1-6, with TRBD1 as a possible D gene (5 bases). The germline V gene has CDR1 LGHNA and CDR2 YSLEER. CDR3 size: 16 residues. V was cut by 0 bases and J by 2 bases, with 8 bases left in between. CDR3 coding DNA: TGCGCCAGCAGCCAAGATCAGGGAACCTATAATTCACCCCTCCACTTT. Its translation: CASSQDQGTYNSPLHF.

The J gene is TRBJ1-6, the V gene TRBV6-6, with D uncertain. Per the germline V gene, CDR1 is MNHNY and CDR2 is SVGAGI (reference sequence). This CDR3 region has 14 residues. The V end was cut by 7 bases, the J end by 0 bases, with 7 bases between. The CDR3 DNA reads TGTGCCAGCACTCAGAGCTCCTATAATTCACCCCTCCACTTT. It codes for CASTQSSYNSPLHF.

This clonotype was found a few times. The chain employs TRBV29-1 and TRBJ1-1; D is uncertain. V gave up 5 bases and J gave up 2 bases, with 12 bases separating them. The CDR3 length is 13 residues. CDR1 is SQVTM and CDR2 is ANQGSEA in the germline V gene. As DNA, the CDR3 is TGCAGCGTTCAACGGCCGCCCAACACTGAAGCTTTCTTT. Its protein is CSVQRPPNTEAFF.

In its sample, this clonotype was seen a few times. The rearrangement links TRBV7-2 to TRBJ1-1; D may be TRBD1 (6 bases). The CDR3 is 14 amino acids. CDR1 is SGHTA, CDR2 FQGNSA, per germline. With 3 bases removed from V and 4 bases from J, the gap between germline ends came to 12 bases. The CDR3 protein is CASSFKQGGTEAFF. The CDR3 nucleotides are TGTGCCAGCAGCTTTAAACAGGGTGGCACTGAAGCTTTCTTT.

The genes are TRBV4-3 and TRBJ1-2; 7 nucleotides agree with TRBD1. J gave up 4 bases and V 3 bases, and 11 bases lay outside the gene matches. The CDR3 is 16 residues long. Germline V CDR1 and CDR2: LGHNA, YSLEER. The CDR3 is CASSHPKGQGGYGYTF. The CDR3 nucleotides read TGCGCCAGCAGCCATCCGAAGGGGCAGGGGGGCTATGGCTACACCTTC.

A word on this clonotype: A much larger clonotype is one base distant, so this may be a read error. The genes are TRBV11-1 and TRBJ2-1; D unclear. This CDR3 is 14 amino acids long. Germline V gives CDR1 SGHAT, CDR2 FQDESV (reference sequence). The V and J ends lost 1 base and 10 bases respectively, with 14 bases between them. CDR3 in DNA: TGTGCCAGCAGCTTAGACAGAGCACCCTACGAGCAGTTCTTC. Encoded protein: CASSLDRAPYEQFF.

The chain uses TRBV24-1 and TRBJ2-3, with 7 positions matching TRBD2. The germline V gene has CDR1 KGHDR and CDR2 SFDVKD. The CDR3 sequence is 17 residues long. V shed 4 bases, J shed 0 bases, and the junction held 9 bases outside the gene matches. CDR3 sequence: CATSDRRLASSTDTQYF. The CDR3, as DNA: TGTGCCACCAGTGACCGCCGACTAGCTAGCAGCACAGATACGCAGTATTTT.

This chain joins TRBV29-1 and TRBJ2-2; D call uncertain. Germline CDR1 is SQVTM and CDR2 is ANQGSEA. Trimming removed 4 bases at V and 5 bases at J, with 8 bases between. The CDR3 runs 12 residues. As DNA, the CDR3 is TGCAGCGTTGGACTTGGGACCGGGGAGCTGTTTTTT. As protein: CSVGLGTGELFF.

The CDR3 coding sequence is TGCGCCAGCAGTGACGGACAGGGGGCACAATACGAGCAGTACTTC. As protein: CASSDGQGAQYEQYF. The genes are TRBV4-1 and TRBJ2-7, with 11 bases fitting TRBD1. After removal of 6 bases from V and 4 bases from J, the junction contained 8 bases not matched to a gene. CDR3 length: 15 residues. The germline CDR1 and CDR2 sequences are MGHRA and YSYEKL.

The rearrangement joins TRBV2 to TRBJ2-7; D uncertain. Germline V CDR1 and CDR2: SNHLY, FYNNEI. Trimming removed 2 bases from V and 0 bases from J, with 11 bases in between. This CDR3 region has 15 residues. For the CDR3, the DNA is TGTGCCAGCAGTGAAACAGCGCCGAGCTCCTACGAGCAGTACTTC. Protein sequence: CASSETAPSSYEQYF.

The rearrangement links TRBV20-1 to TRBJ2-5, with TRBD2 identical over 7 bases. The CDR3 spans 13 residues. Losses at the gene ends were 3 bases for V and 3 bases for J; bases not matched to a gene: 4. Germline V lookup: CDR1 DFQATT, CDR2 SNEGSKA (reference sequence). CDR3 loop: CSASHAGEETQYF. CDR3 nucleotide sequence: TGCAGTGCTAGTCACGCGGGGGAAGAGACCCAGTACTTC.

This clonotype has just one count. The rearrangement links TRBV28 to TRBJ1-4; no clear D. CDR3 size: 14 residues. CDR1 and CDR2 (germline): MDHEN, SYDVKM. Trimming took off 6 bases at V and 8 bases at J, with 16 bases between the two ends. The CDR3 DNA reads as TGTGCCAGCAGCCTAGGTGGACCGGGAGAAAAACTGTTTTTT. The encoded protein is CASSLGGPGEKLFF.

This clonotype was found a few times. V and J are TRBV7-2 and TRBJ2-7, with TRBD2 as a possible D gene (5 bases). Trimming removed 4 bases at V and 6 bases at J, with 13 bases between. The length of the CDR3 is 13 residues. Germline V lookup: CDR1 SGHTA, CDR2 FQGNSA. The CDR3 loop reads CASSSNGLGEQYF. CDR3 nucleotides: TGTGCCAGCAGCTCTAACGGACTGGGCGAGCAGTACTTC. Looking up the rest from reference TRBV7-2 and TRBJ2-7 gives the full variable domain: GAGVSQSPSNKVTEKGKDVELRCDPISGHTALYWYRQSLGQGLEFLIYFQGNSAPDKSGLPSDRFSAERTGGSVSTLTIQRTQQEDSAVYLCASSSNGLGEQYFGPGTRLTVT.

The sample holds a few counts of this clonotype. V and J are TRBV11-2 and TRBJ1-2; unclear D gene. The V gene lost 2 bases and the J gene lost 6 bases, with 7 bases spanning the gap. CDR1 is SGHAT, CDR2 FQNNGV, per germline. The CDR3 runs 12 residues. The DNA of the CDR3 is TGTGCCAGCAGCTTATCCGGGAATGGCTACACCTTC. Translation gives CASSLSGNGYTF.

This clonotype was seen a handful of times. The chain carries TRBV10-3 and TRBJ1-2; D gene ambiguous. This CDR3 is built from 15 residues. CDR1 ENHRY and CDR2 SYGVKD come from the germline V gene. V lost 7 bases, J lost 0 bases, and 15 bases lay in between. The CDR3 sequence: CAINPGPPANYGYTF. The CDR3 DNA reads TGTGCCATCAATCCAGGCCCCCCAGCTAACTATGGCTACACCTTC.

A few counts support this clonotype. This sequence joins TRBV7-2 and TRBJ2-1, with D maybe TRBD2 (6 bases). The ends were cut back, 4 bases at V and 4 bases at J, with 14 bases in the middle. This CDR3 region has 15 residues. Per the germline V gene, CDR1 is SGHTA and CDR2 is FQGNSA. The CDR3 region is CASSSGTAPYNEQFF. CDR3 DNA: TGTGCCAGCAGCTCTGGGACTGCACCATACAATGAGCAGTTCTTC.

The chain has TRBV7-2 and TRBJ2-6, with 9 bases aligning to TRBD2. The J segment lost 0 bases and the V segment lost 5 bases, leaving 11 bases of the junction unmatched. Germline CDR1 reads SGHTA; CDR2 reads FQGNSA. CDR3 length: 19 residues. In nucleotides, the CDR3 is TGTGCCAGCAGCCATTTCCGGACTAGCGAGGTCTCTGGGGCCAACGTCCTGACTTTC. Amino acids: CASSHFRTSEVSGANVLTF.

The rearrangement links TRBV7-2 to TRBJ1-6, with a tentative D call TRBD1 (5 bases). The germline gives CDR1 SGHTA, CDR2 FQGNSA. With 1 base removed from V and 0 bases from J, the gap between germline ends came to 10 bases. The CDR3 is made up of 17 amino acids. The DNA of the CDR3 is TGTGCCAGCAGCTTAGGCACAGGAAGCTCCTATAATTCACCCCTCCACTTT. Residues: CASSLGTGSSYNSPLHF.

The chain has TRBV4-2 and TRBJ2-5; TRBD2 aligns across 10 bases. The trim removed 0 bases at V and 4 bases at J, leaving 5 bases unmatched. The CDR3 spans 16 residues. Germline CDR1 and CDR2: LGHNA and YNFKEQ. The CDR3 is CASSQEIAGGRETQYF. The CDR3 DNA reads TGTGCCAGCAGCCAAGAAATAGCGGGGGGCCGAGAGACCCAGTACTTC.

The gene calls are TRBV4-2 and TRBJ2-3; 8 bases line up with TRBD2. The V segment lost 4 bases and the J segment 4 bases; nucleotides outside the gene matches: 10. CDR3 length: 16 amino acids. Germline V gene lookup returns CDR1 LGHNA and CDR2 YNFKEQ. DNA for the CDR3: TGTGCCAGCAGCCGGGCCGGGGGGGCAGATCCAGATACGCAGTATTTT. Amino acid sequence: CASSRAGGADPDTQYF.

This chain's CDR3 is CASSLGTGRREDTQYF. Written as DNA, the CDR3 is TGTGCCAGCAGCCTCGGGACAGGGAGGAGGGAAGATACGCAGTATTTT. This chain links TRBV28 with TRBJ2-3; 9 bases are shared with TRBD1. The CDR3 is made up of 16 amino acids. V shed 6 bases and J 5 bases; nucleotides not matched to a gene: 12. In germline, CDR1 is MDHEN, CDR2 SYDVKM.

J is TRBJ2-1 and V is TRBV6-5; either TRBD1 or TRBD2 may supply D (5 bases each). This CDR3 comprises 15 residues. The V gene's germline CDR1 is MNHEY and CDR2 SVGAGI. V was clipped by 6 bases and J by 7 bases, with 19 bases between them. CDR3 sequence: CASSLITGPENEQFF. The CDR3 DNA follows: TGTGCCAGCAGCCTCATCACGGGGCCTGAGAATGAGCAGTTCTTC.

This clonotype was recorded only once. The V gene is TRBV24-1, the J gene TRBJ2-3, with unresolved D. V lost 5 bases, J lost 7 bases, and 9 bases lay in between. CDR1 and CDR2 (germline): KGHDR, SFDVKD. There are 12 residues in the CDR3. The CDR3: CATSGLQNTQYF. The CDR3 DNA is TGTGCCACCAGTGGGCTACAGAATACGCAGTATTTT.

To note about this clonotype: An end of the junction differs from the germline gene, which may be a read error. For the CDR3, the DNA is TGTGCCAACAGTCGGGGGGACAGGGGGCACGATGAGCAGTTCTTC. Amino acids: CANSRGDRGHDEQFF. The chain carries TRBV6-1 and TRBJ2-1; 12 bases line up with TRBD1. The CDR3 has 15 residues. Looked up from germline, CDR1 is MNHNS and CDR2 is SASEGT.